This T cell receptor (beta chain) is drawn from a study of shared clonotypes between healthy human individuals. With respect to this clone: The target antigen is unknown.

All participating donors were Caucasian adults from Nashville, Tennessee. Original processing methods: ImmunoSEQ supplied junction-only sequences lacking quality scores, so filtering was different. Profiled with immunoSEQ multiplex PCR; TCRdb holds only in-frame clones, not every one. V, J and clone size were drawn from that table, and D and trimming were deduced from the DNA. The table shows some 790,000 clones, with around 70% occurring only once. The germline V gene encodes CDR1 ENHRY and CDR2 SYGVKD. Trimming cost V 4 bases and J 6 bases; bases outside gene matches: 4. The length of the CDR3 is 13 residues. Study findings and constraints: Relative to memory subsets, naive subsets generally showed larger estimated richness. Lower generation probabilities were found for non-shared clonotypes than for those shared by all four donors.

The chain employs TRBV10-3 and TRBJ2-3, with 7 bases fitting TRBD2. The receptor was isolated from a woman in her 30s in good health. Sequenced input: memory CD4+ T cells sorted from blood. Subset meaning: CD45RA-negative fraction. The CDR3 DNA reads TGTGCCATCAGTGTGACTAGCCTGGATACGCAGTATTTT. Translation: CAISVTSLDTQYF.